Sequencing of this T cell receptor (beta chain) was carried out in a study of OX40 agonist ivuxolimab in advanced cancers. Looking at the study overall: Each dose-escalation patient presented with hepatocellular carcinoma, melanoma, renal cell or head and neck cancer. Three individuals attained partial responses, comprising one hepatocellular carcinoma case and two cutaneous melanoma cases.

V was shortened by 4 bases and J by 2 bases, with 6 bases between the two germline ends. Germline CDR1 LNHDA, CDR2 SQIVND (reference sequence). This CDR3 spans 13 amino acids. Comment on this clone: Distinct nucleotide sequences in the sample also encode this CDR3.

The protocol was immunoSEQ multiplex PCR, while the TCRdb copy is restricted to in-frame clones and leaves out a portion. The sample shows about 45,000 clones, 84% of them seen only once. The source of this sequence is an adult with an advanced solid tumor such as melanoma, head and neck, liver or kidney cancer. The chain is built from TRBV19 and TRBJ1-3, with a possible D match to TRBD1 (5 bases). The sample here was CD4+ or CD8+ T cells sorted from blood, taken in a trial of the OX40 agonist ivuxolimab. The CDR3 nucleotides read TGTGCCAGTAGTACGGGGGCTGGAAACACCATATATTTT. Its protein product is CASSTGAGNTIYF.